A selection of T cell receptor beta chains follows, all from one sample in a study of blood T cell repertoires in COVID-19. The assay was immunoSEQ multiplex PCR, and TCRdb's table has in-frame clones only and misses some. Seen here are about 160,000 clones, 84% observed once, and the top ten hold 12% to 15%. Sequencing used peripheral blood. Every receptor here comes from a man between 18 and 29 years old with active or convalescent COVID-19. CDR3s leave out the opening cysteine and the closing phenylalanine or tryptophan. Each record gives: J gene, V gene, CDR3 protein.

>TRBJ1-1|TRBV19
ASSIGDRGTEAF
>TRBJ2-7|TRBV7-9
ASSLAGLDYEQY
>TRBJ2-1|TRBV19
ASSISSSVHEQF
>TRBJ2-7|TRBV5-1
ASSLGGYEQY
>TRBJ2-3|TRBV3-1/TRBV3-2
ARSRRGAGGESSTDTQY
>TRBJ1-1|TRBV2
ASKSIGGRNTEAF
>TRBJ1-1|TRBV5-1
ASSLKQGEVTEAF
>TRBJ2-7|TRBV28
ASKGKGASGSYEQY
>TRBJ2-1|TRBV11-3
ASSPGVAGGGWGNEQF
>TRBJ1-2|TRBV14
ASSQGGHGYT
>TRBJ1-6|TRBV5-6
ASSLGPGENSPLH
>TRBJ2-3|TRBV6-5
ASRRAGGQTDTQY
>TRBJ2-2|TRBV6-4
ASSDSAGTSLTGELF
>TRBJ1-4|TRBV3-1/TRBV3-2
ASSQGYRGSEKLF
>TRBJ1-4|TRBV28
ASSRAGLNEKLF
>TRBJ2-5|TRBV4-1
ASSQVAQGDGWETQY
>TRBJ2-5|TRBV7-8
ASSQSD
>TRBJ1-4|TRBV19
ASSPTTSDNEKLF
>TRBJ1-1|TRBV12-3/TRBV12-4
ASSFGPEERTF
>TRBJ1-2|TRBV11-2
ASSLDSANYGYT
>TRBJ1-2|TRBV7-3
ASSLTQGIGYT
>TRBJ1-2|TRBV20-1
SASSANYGYT
>TRBJ1-2|TRBV5-6
ASREQGAAYGYT
>TRBJ2-1|TRBV28
ASSQPSLEQF
>TRBJ1-4|TRBV6-5
ASRGGVRSEKLF
>TRBJ1-2|TRBV11-2
ASSNDERDRNYGYT
>TRBJ1-4|TRBV11-3
ASSSGGRNEKLF
>TRBJ1-2|TRBV2
ASTTPGQVYGYT
>TRBJ1-2|TRBV19
ASRAGSYGYT
>TRBJ2-7|TRBV19
ASSMRPGLAGYSYEQY
>TRBJ1-1|TRBV11-2
ASSLQGNTEAF
>TRBJ2-7|TRBV7-2
ASSLNGRGPTFSYEQY
>TRBJ2-1|TRBV6-5
ASSYGPSNEQF
>TRBJ2-2|TRBV5-1
ASSLRSPGQGNTGELF
>TRBJ2-1|TRBV19
ASSIRRGRGNEQF
>TRBJ1-2|TRBV11-2
ASSLERGFGGYT
>TRBJ2-7|TRBV6-5
ASSYSGTGYEQY
>TRBJ2-7|TRBV6-2/TRBV6-3
ASSSAGGFSYEQY
>TRBJ2-1|TRBV30
AWSVGLAGVHEQF
>TRBJ2-3|TRBV27
ASSLSRDTGLAYTQY
>TRBJ2-1|TRBV6-5
ASSYGASSYNEQF
>TRBJ1-2|TRBV2
ASLSSNYGYT
>TRBJ2-2|TRBV19
ASSLYRADGELF
>TRBJ2-7|TRBV5-1
ASSTDRGDEQY
>TRBJ1-4|TRBV7-2
ASSPYPSRSTNEKLF
>TRBJ2-7|TRBV10-3
AISRQESYEQY
>TRBJ1-5|TRBV19
ASSILGGNQPQH
>TRBJ2-7|TRBV6-1
ASSEALTGSYEQY
>TRBJ1-1|TRBV19
ASSIGQGYSTEAF